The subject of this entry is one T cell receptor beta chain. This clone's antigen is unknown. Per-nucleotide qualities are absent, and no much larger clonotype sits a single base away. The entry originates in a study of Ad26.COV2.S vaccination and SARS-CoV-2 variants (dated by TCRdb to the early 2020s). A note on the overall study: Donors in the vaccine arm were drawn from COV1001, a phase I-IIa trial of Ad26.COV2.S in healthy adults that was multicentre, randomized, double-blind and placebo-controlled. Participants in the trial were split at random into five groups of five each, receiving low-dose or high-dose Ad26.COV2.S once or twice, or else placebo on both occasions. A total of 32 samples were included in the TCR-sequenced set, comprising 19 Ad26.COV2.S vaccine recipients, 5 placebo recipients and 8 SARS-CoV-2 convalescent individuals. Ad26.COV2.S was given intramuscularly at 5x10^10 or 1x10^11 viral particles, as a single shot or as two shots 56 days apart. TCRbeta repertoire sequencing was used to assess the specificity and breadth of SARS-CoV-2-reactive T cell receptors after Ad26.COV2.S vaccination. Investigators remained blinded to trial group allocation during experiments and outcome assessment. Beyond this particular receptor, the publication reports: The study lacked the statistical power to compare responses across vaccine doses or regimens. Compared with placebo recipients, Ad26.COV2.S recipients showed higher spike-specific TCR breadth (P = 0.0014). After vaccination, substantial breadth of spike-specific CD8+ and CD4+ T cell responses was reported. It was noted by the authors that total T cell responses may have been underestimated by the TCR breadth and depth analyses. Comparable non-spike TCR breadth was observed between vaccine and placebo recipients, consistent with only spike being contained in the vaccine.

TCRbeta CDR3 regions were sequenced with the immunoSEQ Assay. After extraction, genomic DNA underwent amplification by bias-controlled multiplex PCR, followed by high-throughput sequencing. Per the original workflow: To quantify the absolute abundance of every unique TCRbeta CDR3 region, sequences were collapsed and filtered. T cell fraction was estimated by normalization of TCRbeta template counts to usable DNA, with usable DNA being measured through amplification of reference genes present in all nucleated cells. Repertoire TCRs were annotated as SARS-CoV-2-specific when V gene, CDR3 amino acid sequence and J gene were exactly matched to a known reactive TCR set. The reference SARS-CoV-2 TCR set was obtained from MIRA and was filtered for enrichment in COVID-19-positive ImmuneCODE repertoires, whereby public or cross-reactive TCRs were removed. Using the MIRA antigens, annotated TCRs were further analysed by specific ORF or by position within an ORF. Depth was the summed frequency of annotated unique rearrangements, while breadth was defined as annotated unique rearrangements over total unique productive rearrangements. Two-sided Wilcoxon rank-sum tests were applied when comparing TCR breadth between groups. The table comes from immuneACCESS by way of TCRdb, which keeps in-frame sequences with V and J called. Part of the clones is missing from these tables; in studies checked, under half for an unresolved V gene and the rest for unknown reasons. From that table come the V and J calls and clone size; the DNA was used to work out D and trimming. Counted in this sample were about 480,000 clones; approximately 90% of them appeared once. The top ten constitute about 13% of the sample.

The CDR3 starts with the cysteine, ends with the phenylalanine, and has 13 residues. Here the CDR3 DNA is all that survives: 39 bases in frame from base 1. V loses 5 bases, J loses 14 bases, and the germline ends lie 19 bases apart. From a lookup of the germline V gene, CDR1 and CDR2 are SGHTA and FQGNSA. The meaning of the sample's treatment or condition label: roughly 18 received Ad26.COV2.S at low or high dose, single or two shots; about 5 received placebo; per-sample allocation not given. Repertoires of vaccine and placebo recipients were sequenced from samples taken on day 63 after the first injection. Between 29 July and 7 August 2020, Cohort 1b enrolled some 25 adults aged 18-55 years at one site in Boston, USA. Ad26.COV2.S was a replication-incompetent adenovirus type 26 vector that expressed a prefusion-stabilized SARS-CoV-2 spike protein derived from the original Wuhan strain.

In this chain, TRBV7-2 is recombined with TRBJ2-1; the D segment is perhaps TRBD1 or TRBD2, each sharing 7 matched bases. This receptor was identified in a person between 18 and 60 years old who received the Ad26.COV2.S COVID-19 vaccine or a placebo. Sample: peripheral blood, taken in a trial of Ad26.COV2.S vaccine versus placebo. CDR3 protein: CASSPTRGGGEFF. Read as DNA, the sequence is TGTGCCAGCAGCCCAACCAGGGGAGGGGGCGAGTTCTTC.